This T cell receptor (beta chain) came from a study of blood T cell repertoires in COVID-19. The CDR3 runs to 17 residues. The germline CDR1 and CDR2 sequences are KGHSH and LQKENI. The V gene lost 0 bases and the J gene lost 9 bases, with 21 bases spanning the gap. Clinical histories supplied by participants themselves formed the basis of cohort assignment. Only in-frame clones appear in the TCRdb table, and some are missing; sequencing was by immunoSEQ multiplex PCR. The sample carries about 210,000 clones, about 86% recorded once. The receptor's source is a woman aged 40-49 years with acute COVID-19. The sample taken for sequencing was PBMCs or T cells enriched from blood (not recorded which). The V gene is TRBV18, the J gene TRBJ2-1, with a possible D match to TRBD2 (5 bases). This CDR3 is CASSPPPGAVLRGEQFF. The DNA for the CDR3 is TGTGCCAGCTCACCACCGCCAGGAGCAGTCCTACGGGGTGAGCAGTTCTTC.